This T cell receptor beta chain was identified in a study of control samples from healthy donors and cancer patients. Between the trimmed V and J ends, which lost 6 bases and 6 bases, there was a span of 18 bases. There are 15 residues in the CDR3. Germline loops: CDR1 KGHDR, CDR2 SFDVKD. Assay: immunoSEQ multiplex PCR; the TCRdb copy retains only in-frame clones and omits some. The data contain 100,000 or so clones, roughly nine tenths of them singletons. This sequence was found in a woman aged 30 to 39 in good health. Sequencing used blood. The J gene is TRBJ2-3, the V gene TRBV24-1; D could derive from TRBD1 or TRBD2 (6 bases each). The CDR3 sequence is CATSSRGEKVDTQYF. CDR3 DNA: TGTGCCACCAGTTCGAGGGGGGAAAAGGTGGATACGCAGTATTTT.